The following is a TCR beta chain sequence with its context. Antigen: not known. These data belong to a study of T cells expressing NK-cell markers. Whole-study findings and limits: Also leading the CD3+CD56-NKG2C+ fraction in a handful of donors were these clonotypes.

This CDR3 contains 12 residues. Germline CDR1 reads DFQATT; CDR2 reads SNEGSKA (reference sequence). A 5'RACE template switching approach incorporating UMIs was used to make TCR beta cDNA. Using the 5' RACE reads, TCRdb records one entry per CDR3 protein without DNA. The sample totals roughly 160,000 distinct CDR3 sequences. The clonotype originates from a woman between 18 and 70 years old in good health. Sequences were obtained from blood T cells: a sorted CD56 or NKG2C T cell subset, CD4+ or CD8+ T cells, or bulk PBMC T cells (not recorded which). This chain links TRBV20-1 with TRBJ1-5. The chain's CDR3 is CSVSPSGQPQHF.